The T cell receptor beta chain described here comes from a study of cytomegalovirus exposure and HLA in healthy donors. The CDR3 covers 15 residues. Trimming removed 4 bases from V and 2 bases from J, with 15 bases in between. The germline V gene encodes CDR1 SQVTM and CDR2 ANQGSEA. This clone appeared a single time. Antigen: not known. General observations from the study: Later on, an analysis showed TCR association rates differing by HLA locus, with DRB1 the most and HLA-C the fewest. According to a later analysis, donors in an Asian-associated ancestry cluster reportedly had fewer N-insertions than the roughly 630-donor mean. Immune exposure data for these donors was limited to CMV serostatus.

Primers for the PCR totalled 60 Vbeta and 13 Jbeta. Clones were sequenced by immunoSEQ multiplex PCR, and TCRdb holds only the in-frame ones, with some missing. The sample holds about 150,000 clones; around 80% are singletons and the top ten take approximately 1.3%. The donors gave bone marrow, and they were healthy. Source material: PBMCs. This receptor was taken from a woman under 40 in good health and CMV-seropositive. This sequence joins TRBV29-1 and TRBJ1-3, with D uncertain. The CDR3 region has the DNA TGCAGCGTTGTGCCGATTCCTTCGGCTGGAAACACCATATATTTT. This gives the protein CSVVPIPSAGNTIYF.